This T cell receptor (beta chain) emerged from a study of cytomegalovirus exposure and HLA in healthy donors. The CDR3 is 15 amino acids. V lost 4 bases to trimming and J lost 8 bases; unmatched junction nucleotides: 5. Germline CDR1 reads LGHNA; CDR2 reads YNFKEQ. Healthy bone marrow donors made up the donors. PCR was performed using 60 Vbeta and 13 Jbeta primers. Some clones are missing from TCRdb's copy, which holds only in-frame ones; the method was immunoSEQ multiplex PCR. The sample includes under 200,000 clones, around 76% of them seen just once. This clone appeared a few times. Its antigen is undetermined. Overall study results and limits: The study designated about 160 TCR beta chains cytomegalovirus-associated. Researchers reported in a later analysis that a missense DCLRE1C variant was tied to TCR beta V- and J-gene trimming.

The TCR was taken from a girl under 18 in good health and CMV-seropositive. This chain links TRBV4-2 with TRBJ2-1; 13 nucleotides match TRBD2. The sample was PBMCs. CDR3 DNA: TGTGCCAGCAGCCCGGGACTAGCGGGAAGACATGAGCAGTTCTTC. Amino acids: CASSPGLAGRHEQFF.